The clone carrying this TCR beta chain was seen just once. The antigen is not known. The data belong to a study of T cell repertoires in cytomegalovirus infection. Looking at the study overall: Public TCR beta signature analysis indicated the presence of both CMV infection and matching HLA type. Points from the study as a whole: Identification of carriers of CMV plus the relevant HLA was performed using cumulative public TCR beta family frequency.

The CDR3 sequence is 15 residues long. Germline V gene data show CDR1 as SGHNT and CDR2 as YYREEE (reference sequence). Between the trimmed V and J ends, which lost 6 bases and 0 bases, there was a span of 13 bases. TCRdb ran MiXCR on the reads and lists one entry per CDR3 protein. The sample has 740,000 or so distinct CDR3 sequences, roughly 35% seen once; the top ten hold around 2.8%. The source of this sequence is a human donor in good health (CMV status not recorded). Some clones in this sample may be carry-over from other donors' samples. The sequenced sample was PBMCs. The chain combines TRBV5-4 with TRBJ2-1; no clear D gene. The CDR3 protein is CASTLGHSSYNEQFF. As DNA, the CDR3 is TGTGCCAGCACCCTAGGGCATAGCTCCTACAATGAGCAGTTCTTC.